This T cell receptor beta chain was identified during a study of shared clonotypes between healthy human individuals. Each cell subset's genomic DNA was divided evenly among several immunoSEQ plates. The protocol was immunoSEQ multiplex PCR, while the TCRdb copy is restricted to in-frame clones and leaves out a portion. The repertoire holds around 1.9 million clones, with just under 95% as singletons. Naivety among CD8 cells was defined by CD45RO negativity and positive CCR7 selection, thereby excluding terminally differentiated effector memory CD45RA+ cells. V was cut by 2 bases and J by 6 bases, with 22 bases left in between. The CDR3 totals 17 residues. Per the germline V gene, CDR1 is SGHVS and CDR2 is FQNEAQ.

The material sequenced was naive CD8+ T cells from PBMCs. The source of this sequence is a man younger than 35 in good health. Some clones in this sample may be carry-over from other donors' samples. This chain joins TRBV7-8 and TRBJ1-2; perhaps TRBD1 as D (6 bases). The DNA of the CDR3 is TGTGCCAGCAGCTTACAATCCGCCCAGGGGCGCGGGAATGGCTACACCTTC. It yields the protein CASSLQSAQGRGNGYTF.